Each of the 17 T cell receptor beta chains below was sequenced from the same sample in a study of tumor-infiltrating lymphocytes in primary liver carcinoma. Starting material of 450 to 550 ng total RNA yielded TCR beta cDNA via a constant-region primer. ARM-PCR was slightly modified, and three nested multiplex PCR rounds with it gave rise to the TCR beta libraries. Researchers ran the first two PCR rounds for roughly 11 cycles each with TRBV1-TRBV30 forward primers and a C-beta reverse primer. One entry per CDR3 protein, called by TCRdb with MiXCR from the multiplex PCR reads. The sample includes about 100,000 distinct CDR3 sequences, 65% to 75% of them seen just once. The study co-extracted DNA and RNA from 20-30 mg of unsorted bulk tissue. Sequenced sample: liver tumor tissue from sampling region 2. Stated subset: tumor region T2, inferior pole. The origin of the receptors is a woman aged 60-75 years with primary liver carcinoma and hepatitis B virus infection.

The CDR3 coding sequence is TGTGCCAGCAGCTCCCAACAGGGACAGGGGGCGCGATACGAGCAGTACTTC. Its protein product is CASSSQQGQGARYEQYF. This sequence joins TRBV11-2 and TRBJ2-7; 12 bases are a match to TRBD1. After removal of 4 bases from V and 4 bases from J, the junction contained 11 bases not matched to a gene. The CDR3 covers 17 residues. Germline CDR1 and CDR2: SGHAT and FQNNGV.

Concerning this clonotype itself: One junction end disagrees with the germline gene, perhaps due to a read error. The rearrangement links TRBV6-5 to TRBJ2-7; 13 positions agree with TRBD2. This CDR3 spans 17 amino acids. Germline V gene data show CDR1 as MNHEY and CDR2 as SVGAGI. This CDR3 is CASSRTSGSALDYDQYF. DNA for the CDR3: TGTGCCAGCAGCCGGACTAGCGGGAGTGCCCTGGACTACGATCAGTACTTC.

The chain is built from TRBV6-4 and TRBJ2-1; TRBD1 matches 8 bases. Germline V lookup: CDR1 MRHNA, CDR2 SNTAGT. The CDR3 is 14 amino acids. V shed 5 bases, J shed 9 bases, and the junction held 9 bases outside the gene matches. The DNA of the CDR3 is TGTGCCAGCAGTAACTGGGGGCAGGGGGCTGAGCAGTTCTTC. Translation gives CASSNWGQGAEQFF.

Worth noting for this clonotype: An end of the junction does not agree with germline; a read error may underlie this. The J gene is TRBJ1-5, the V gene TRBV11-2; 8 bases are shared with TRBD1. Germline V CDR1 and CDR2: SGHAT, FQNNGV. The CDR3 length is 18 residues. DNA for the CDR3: TGTGCCAGCGGCTTAGCTGGGACAGGTGAATTATGGAATCAGCCCCAGCGTTTC. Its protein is CASGLAGTGELWNQPQRF.

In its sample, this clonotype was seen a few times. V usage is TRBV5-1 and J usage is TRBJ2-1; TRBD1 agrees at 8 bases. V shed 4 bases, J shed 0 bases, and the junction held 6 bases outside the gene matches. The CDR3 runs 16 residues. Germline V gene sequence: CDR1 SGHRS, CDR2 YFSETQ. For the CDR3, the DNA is TGCGCCAGCAGCGCCAGACAGGGGAGCTCCTACAATGAGCAGTTCTTC. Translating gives CASSARQGSSYNEQFF.

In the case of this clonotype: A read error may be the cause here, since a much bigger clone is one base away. The CDR3 is CASSGAKEQYF. In DNA form, the CDR3 reads TGTGCCAGCAGTGGGGCTAAGGAGCAGTACTTC. J is TRBJ2-7 and V is TRBV28; a possible D gene is TRBD1 (5 bases). This CDR3 is built from 11 residues. Germline V CDR1 and CDR2: MDHEN, SYDVKM. Between the trimmed V and J ends, which lost 5 bases and 7 bases, there was a span of 9 bases.

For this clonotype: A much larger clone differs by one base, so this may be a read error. The DNA of the CDR3 is TGTGCCAGCAGCTTAGGGTACAGGGGGGACACTGAAGCTGTCTTT. This gives the protein CASSLGYRGDTEAVF. The chain has TRBV11-1 and TRBJ1-1; TRBD1 aligns across 8 bases. In germline, CDR1 is SGHAT, CDR2 FQDESV (reference sequence). This CDR3 comprises 15 residues. Together with reference TRBV11-1 and TRBJ1-1, the CDR3 gives the full variable domain: EAEVAQSPRYKITEKSQAVAFWCDPISGHATLYWYRQILGQGPELLVQFQDESVVDDSQLPKDRFSAERLKGVDSTLKIQPAELGDSAMYLCASSLGYRGDTEAVFGQGTRLTVV.

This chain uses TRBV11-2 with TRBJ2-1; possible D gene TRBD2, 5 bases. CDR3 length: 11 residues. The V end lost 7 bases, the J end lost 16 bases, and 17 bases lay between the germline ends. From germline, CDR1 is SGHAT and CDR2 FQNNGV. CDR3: CASITGLLDFF. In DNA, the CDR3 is TGTGCCAGCATCACTGGACTTCTGGATTTCTTC.

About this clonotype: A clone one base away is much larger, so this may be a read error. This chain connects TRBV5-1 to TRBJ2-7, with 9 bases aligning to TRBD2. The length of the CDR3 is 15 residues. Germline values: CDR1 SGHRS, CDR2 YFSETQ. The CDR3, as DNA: TGCGCCAGCAGCACCAGCGGGACTAGCACCTACAAGCAGTACTTC. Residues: CASSTSGTSTYKQYF. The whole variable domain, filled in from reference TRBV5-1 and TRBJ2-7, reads KAGVTQTPRYLIKTRGQQVTLSCSPISGHRSVSWYQQTPGQGLQFLFEYFSETQRNKGNFPGRFSGRQFSNSRSEMNVSTLELGDSALYLCASSTSGTSTYKQYFGPGTRLTVT.

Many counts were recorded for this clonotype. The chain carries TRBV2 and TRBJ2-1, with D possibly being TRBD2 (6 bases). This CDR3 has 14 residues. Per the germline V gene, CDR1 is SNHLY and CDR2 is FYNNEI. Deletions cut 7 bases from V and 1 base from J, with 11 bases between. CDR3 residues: CASNGGLSYNEQFF. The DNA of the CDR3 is TGTGCCAGCAACGGGGGACTTTCCTACAATGAGCAGTTCTTC.

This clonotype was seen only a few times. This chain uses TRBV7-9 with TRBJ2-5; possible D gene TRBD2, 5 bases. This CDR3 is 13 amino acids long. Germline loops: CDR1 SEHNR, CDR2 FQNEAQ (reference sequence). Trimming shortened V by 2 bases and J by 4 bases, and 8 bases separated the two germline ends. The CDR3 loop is CASSLQSGETQYF. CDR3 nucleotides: TGTGCCAGCAGCTTACAAAGCGGAGAGACCCAGTACTTC.

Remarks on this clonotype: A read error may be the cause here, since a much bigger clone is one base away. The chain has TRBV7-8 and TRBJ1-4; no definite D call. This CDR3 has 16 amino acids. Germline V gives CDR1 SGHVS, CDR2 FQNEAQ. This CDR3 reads CAGSSVGPAGNEKLFF. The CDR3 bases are TGTGCCGGCAGCTCCGTAGGGCCAGCCGGCAATGAAAAACTGTTTTTT.

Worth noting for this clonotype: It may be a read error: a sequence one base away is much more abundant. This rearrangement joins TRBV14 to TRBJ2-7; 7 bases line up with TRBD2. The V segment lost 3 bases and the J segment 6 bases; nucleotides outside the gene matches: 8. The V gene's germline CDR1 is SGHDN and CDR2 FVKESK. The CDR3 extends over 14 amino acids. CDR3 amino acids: CASSQVGTIGEQYF. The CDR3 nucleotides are TGTGCCAGCAGCCAGGTCGGGACTATAGGCGAGCAGTACTTC. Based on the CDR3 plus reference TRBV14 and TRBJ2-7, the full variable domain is EAGVTQFPSHSVIEKGQTVTLRCDPISGHDNLYWYRRVMGKEIKFLLHFVKESKQDESGMPNNRFLAERTGGTYSTLKVQPAELEDSGVYFCASSQVGTIGEQYFGPGTRLTVT.

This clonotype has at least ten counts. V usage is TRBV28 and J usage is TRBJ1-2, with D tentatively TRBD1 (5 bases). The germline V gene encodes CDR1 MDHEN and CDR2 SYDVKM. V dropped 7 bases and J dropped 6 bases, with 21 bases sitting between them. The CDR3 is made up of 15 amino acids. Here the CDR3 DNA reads TGTGCCAGCATAACTAGCGGGACGGGGGTAGATGGCTACACCTTC. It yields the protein CASITSGTGVDGYTF.

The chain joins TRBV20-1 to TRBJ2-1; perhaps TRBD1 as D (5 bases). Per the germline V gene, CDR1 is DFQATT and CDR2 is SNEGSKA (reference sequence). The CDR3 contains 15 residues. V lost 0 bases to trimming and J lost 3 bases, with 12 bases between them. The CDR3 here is CSARDGQGDYNEQFF. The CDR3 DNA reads TGCAGTGCTAGAGATGGGCAGGGCGACTACAATGAGCAGTTCTTC.

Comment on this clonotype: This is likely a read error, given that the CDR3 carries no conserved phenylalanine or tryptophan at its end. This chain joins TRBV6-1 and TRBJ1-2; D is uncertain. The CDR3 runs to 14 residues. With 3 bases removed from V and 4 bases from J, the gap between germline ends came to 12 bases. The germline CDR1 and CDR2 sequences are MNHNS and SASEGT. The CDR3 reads CASSEVGWGYGYTL. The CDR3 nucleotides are TGTGCCAGCAGTGAGGTGGGATGGGGCTATGGCTACACCCTC.

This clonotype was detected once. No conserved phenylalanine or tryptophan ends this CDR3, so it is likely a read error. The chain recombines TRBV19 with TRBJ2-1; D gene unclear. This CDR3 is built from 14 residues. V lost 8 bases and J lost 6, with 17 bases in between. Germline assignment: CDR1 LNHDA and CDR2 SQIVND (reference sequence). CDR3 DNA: TGTGCCAGTCGTAATATCCGGTGGGGCAATGAGCAGTTCCTC. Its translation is CASRNIRWGNEQFL.